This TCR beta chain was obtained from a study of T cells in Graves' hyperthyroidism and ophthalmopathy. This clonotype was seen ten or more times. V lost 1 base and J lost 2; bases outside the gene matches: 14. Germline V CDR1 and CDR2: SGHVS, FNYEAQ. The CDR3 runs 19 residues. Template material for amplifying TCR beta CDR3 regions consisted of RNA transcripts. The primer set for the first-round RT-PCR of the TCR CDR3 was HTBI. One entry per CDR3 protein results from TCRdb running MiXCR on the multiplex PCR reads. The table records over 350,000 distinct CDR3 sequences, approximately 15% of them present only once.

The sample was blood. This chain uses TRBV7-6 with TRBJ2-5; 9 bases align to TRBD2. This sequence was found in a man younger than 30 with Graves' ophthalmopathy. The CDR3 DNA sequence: TGTGCCAGCAGCTTAGGGTACTTTAGGCTAGCGGGGCCTCAAGAGACCCAGTACTTC. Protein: CASSLGYFRLAGPQETQYF.